This TCR beta chain stems from a study of healthy donors' naive CD4 and CD8 T cells. Comment on this clonotype: Its cognate antigen is unknown.

Each TCR library used around 500 ng of total RNA and a linear amplification protocol. TCRdb re-called the reads through MiXCR, storing one row per CDR3 protein. This table has approximately 180,000 distinct CDR3 sequences, 65% to 75% appearing once. Study observations and caveats: Naive CD4+ and CD8+ cells reportedly differed in usage of most V and J genes.

This receptor was taken from a pool of human donors in good health; the sample pools cells from several healthy donors. Sequencing input: naive CD4+ and CD8+ T cells sorted from blood, pooled from several donors.

The CDR3 bases are TGTGCCAGCAGTGACGGGAACCCCTACAATGAGCAGTTCTTC. It specifies CASSDGNPYNEQFF. The chain couples TRBV6-5 to TRBJ2-1, with a possible D match to TRBD2 (5 bases). Per the germline V gene, CDR1 is MNHEY and CDR2 is SVGAGI. This CDR3 is built from 14 residues. Deletions cut 5 bases from V and 2 bases from J, with 10 bases between.